These T cell receptor beta chains were read from a single sample in a study of blood T cell repertoires in COVID-19. The data were produced by immunoSEQ multiplex PCR, yet TCRdb's version contains in-frame clones alone and is incomplete. This sample carries about 150,000 clones, about 85% of them seen once, and the ten largest clones take around 6.2%. The sequencing input was PBMCs or T cells enriched from blood (not recorded which). Receptors were obtained from a woman aged 40 to 50 who had recovered from COVID-19. The CDR3 runs from the conserved cysteine through the conserved F or W. Each record gives: D gene, J gene, clone size, V gene, CDR3 DNA, CDR3 protein. D genes are given only for firm matches. Clone size is stated in some rows and not others, as once, few, many or a class when expanded.

>TRBD1|TRBJ2-4|few|TRBV7-9
TGTGCCAGCAGCTTAGGAGGGGGCATAAACATTCAGTACTTC
CASSLGGGINIQYF
>TRBD2|TRBJ2-1|-|TRBV5-1
TGCGCCAGCAGCTTGACCTCAAGTCTAGCGGCCCTTAATGAGCAGTTCTTC
CASSLTSSLAALNEQFF
>-|TRBJ2-3|-|TRBV15
TGTGCCACCTCCAACAGCCGTTCTAGCACAGATACGCAGTATTTT
CATSNSRSSTDTQYF
>TRBD2|TRBJ2-3|-|TRBV5-1
TGCGCCAGCAGTCGGCGGGAGGGCTCGAGCACAGATACGCAGTATTTT
CASSRREGSSTDTQYF
>TRBD1|TRBJ1-1|-|TRBV10-1
TGCGCCAGCAGTGAGCACGCAGGGGGCGGGAACACTGAAGCTTTCTTT
CASSEHAGGGNTEAFF
>-|TRBJ1-1|-|TRBV9
TGTGCCAGCAGCTCGCGGGCCGACACTGAAGCTTTCTTT
CASSSRADTEAFF
>-|TRBJ1-6|few|TRBV3-1/TRBV3-2
TGTGCCAGCAGCCAGGGCACACGGTTCGTTAGTTCACCCCTCCACTTT
CASSQGTRFVSSPLHF
>TRBD2|TRBJ2-3|medium-sized|TRBV4-2
TGTGCCAGCAGCCAAGTAAGCGGGGGGGCCACAGATACGCAGTATTTT
CASSQVSGGATDTQYF
>-|TRBJ1-1|-|TRBV12-3/TRBV12-4
TGTGCCAGCAGTTTTGGCCACACTGAAGCTTTCTTT
CASSFGHTEAFF
>-|TRBJ1-1|-|TRBV2
TGTGCCAGCATCGTGAGCGGGTATATGAACACTGAAGCTTTCTTT
CASIVSGYMNTEAFF
>TRBD1|TRBJ2-2|-|TRBV11-1
TGTGCCAGCAGCCTCGAGGGGACAGTAAGCGGGGAGCTGTTTTTT
CASSLEGTVSGELFF
>TRBD1|TRBJ2-3|few|TRBV29-1
TGCAGCGTTGAGGGACAGGGATTCACAGATACGCAGTATTTT
CSVEGQGFTDTQYF
>TRBD1|TRBJ2-1|-|TRBV19
TGTGCCAGTTCCGGGACAGTGGCTGAGCAGTTCTTC
CASSGTVAEQFF
>-|TRBJ1-1|few|TRBV11-2
TGTGCCAGCAGCCATTCGACGGGGAACACTGAAGCTTTCTTT
CASSHSTGNTEAFF
>-|TRBJ1-4|-|TRBV30
TGTGCCTGGAGTGTACGTAGTGGCGGGAATGAAAAACTGTTTTTT
CAWSVRSGGNEKLFF
>-|TRBJ2-2|many|TRBV7-3
TGTGCCAGCAGCAGTACAGGGTCCGGGGAGCTGTTTTTT
CASSSTGSGELFF
>TRBD2|TRBJ2-3|-|TRBV7-9
TGTGCCGGCACCCCGGGACTAGCGGGAAGGACAGATACGCAGTATTTT
CAGTPGLAGRTDTQYF
>-|TRBJ1-5|-|TRBV19
TGTGCCAGTAGTACGGGGGGCTATAGCAATCAGCCCCAGCATTTT
CASSTGGYSNQPQHF
>-|TRBJ2-7|-|TRBV29-1
TGCAGCGTAGTCACCGGGACTGCAGGCTACGAGCAGTACTTC
CSVVTGTAGYEQYF
>TRBD2|TRBJ2-2|-|TRBV29-1
TGCAGCGTTGAAGATTTAGCGGGAAGAACCGGGGAGCTGTTTTTT
CSVEDLAGRTGELFF
>-|TRBJ2-2|-|TRBV6-5
TGTGCCAGCATGGAGGAGAACACCGGGGAGCTGTTTTTT
CASMEENTGELFF
>-|TRBJ1-1|-|TRBV19
TGTGCCAGTAGTATCAGGGGTTTGAACACTGAAGCTTTCTTT
CASSIRGLNTEAFF
>-|TRBJ1-1|once|TRBV9
TGTGCCAGCAGCATCCTACCGGGAGGGAACACTGAAGCTTTCTTT
CASSILPGGNTEAFF
>-|TRBJ1-1|-|TRBV12-3/TRBV12-4
TGTGCCAGCAGCCTTACAGGGCGCACTGAAGCTTTCTTT
CASSLTGRTEAFF
>TRBD2|TRBJ2-7|-|TRBV4-1
TGCGCCAGCAGCCAAGAGCGGGAGAGGAACGAGCAGTACTTC
CASSQERERNEQYF
>-|TRBJ2-5|-|TRBV5-1
TGCGCCAGCAGCGAAACCCAGGGAAACCAAGAGACCCAGTACTTC
CASSETQGNQETQYF
>-|TRBJ1-1|-|TRBV19
TGTGCCAGTAGTATGGACAGCTTCATGAACACTGAAGCTTTCTTT
CASSMDSFMNTEAFF
>TRBD1|TRBJ2-1|-|TRBV5-4
TGTGCCAGCAGCTTCCGGGACAGGGACATTGATGAGCAGTTCTTC
CASSFRDRDIDEQFF
>TRBD2|TRBJ2-3|-|TRBV4-2
TGTGCCAGCAGCCAAGGGACTAGCGGGCACACAGATACGCAGTATTTT
CASSQGTSGHTDTQYF
>-|TRBJ1-4|-|TRBV25-1
TGTGCCAGCGAAGGAGAGAATGAAAAACTGTTTTTT
CASEGENEKLFF
>-|TRBJ1-1|-|TRBV7-9
TGTGCCAGCAGTTTTGGGGCTGGCACTGAAGCTTTCTTT
CASSFGAGTEAFF
>-|TRBJ1-4|-|TRBV13
TGTGCCAGCAGCTTAGGTGTTGACAGAGTGAATGAAAAACTGTTTTTT
CASSLGVDRVNEKLFF
>TRBD1|TRBJ1-5|-|TRBV11-2
TGTGCCAGCAGCTCATACCGGGACAGGGGTCAGCCCCAGCATTTT
CASSSYRDRGQPQHF
>TRBD1|TRBJ1-1|-|TRBV5-1
TGCGCCAGCAGCAGGGGACAGGGGGGACTCGATGCTTTCTTT
CASSRGQGGLDAFF
>-|TRBJ2-2|-|TRBV19
TGTGCCAGTAGTATCCTCCCCCAACACACGAACACCGGGGAGCTGTTTTTT
CASSILPQHTNTGELFF
>TRBD1|TRBJ1-6|-|TRBV5-4
TGTGCCAGCAGCTCGGGACAGGCAGTTAATTCACCCCTCCACTTT
CASSSGQAVNSPLHF
>TRBD2|TRBJ2-7|-|TRBV9
TGTGCCAGCAGCCCCGGGGGGGGGCCCGACTCCTACGAGCAGTACTTC
CASSPGGGPDSYEQYF
>TRBD1|TRBJ1-1|-|TRBV14
TGTGCCAGCAGCCCGTGGACAGGGGGCCAGACTGAAGCTTTCTTT
CASSPWTGGQTEAFF
>TRBD2|TRBJ2-1|-|TRBV7-7
TGTGCCAGCAGCCCTACTAGCGGGCAAAACTACAATGAGCAGTTCTTC
CASSPTSGQNYNEQFF
>-|TRBJ1-2|-|TRBV19
TGTGCCAGTAGTATAACCGCCGGGACATCAATCTATGGCTACACCTTC
CASSITAGTSIYGYTF
>TRBD1|TRBJ1-2|-|TRBV30
TGTGCCTGGAGTGTTGTCTGGACAGGGGGAAATGGCTACACCTTC
CAWSVVWTGGNGYTF
>-|TRBJ1-3|-|TRBV13
TGTGCCAGCAGCTTCGGGGGATCTGGAAACACCATATATTTT
CASSFGGSGNTIYF
>TRBD1|TRBJ1-5|once|TRBV7-9
TGTGCCATCCCTCGGACAGGCCTTAGCAATCAGCCCCAGCATTTT
CAIPRTGLSNQPQHF
>TRBD2|TRBJ2-7|-|TRBV7-2
TGTGCCAGCAGCTTAGCACTAGCGGGGCCCTACGAGCAGTACTTC
CASSLALAGPYEQYF
>-|TRBJ1-1|-|TRBV4-1
TGCGCCAGCAGCGGTGGACTTACTGAAGCTTTCTTT
CASSGGLTEAFF
>-|TRBJ1-5|-|TRBV12-1
TGTGCCAGCAGTTGGTGGAACAGGGGATCGTATCAGCCCCAGCATTTT
CASSWWNRGSYQPQHF
>TRBD1|TRBJ2-7|-|TRBV15
TGTGCCACCAGCAACACCGGGACAGGGGAGCCCTACGAGCAGTACTTC
CATSNTGTGEPYEQYF
>TRBD2|TRBJ2-7|-|TRBV11-2
TGTGCCAGCAGCTTTTTCCTAGCGGGAGCTGAGGAGCAGTACTTC
CASSFFLAGAEEQYF
>TRBD1|TRBJ1-1|-|TRBV3-1/TRBV3-2
TGTGCCAGCAGCCCCGAGGCGACAGGGATGTGGACTGAAGCTTTCTTT
CASSPEATGMWTEAFF
>-|TRBJ2-1|-|TRBV4-1
TGCGCCAGCAGCCCCCTGCGGGTAGGAGACAATGAGCAGTTCTTC
CASSPLRVGDNEQFF
>TRBD1|TRBJ1-1|-|TRBV15
TGTGCCACCAGGGAGATGACAGGGTCTGAAGCTTTCTTT
CATREMTGSEAFF
>-|TRBJ2-5|-|TRBV5-6
TGTGCCAGCAGCCCTCCGGGTGGGACCCAGTACTTC
CASSPPGGTQYF
>TRBD2|TRBJ2-1|-|TRBV11-3
TGTGCCAGCAGCTTATCCCCTCCGGGACTAGCGGGAGTTGACTACAATGAGCAGTTCTTC
CASSLSPPGLAGVDYNEQFF
>TRBD2|TRBJ2-4|-|TRBV9
TGTGCCAGCACCGGGGGGAGAGCCAAAAACATTCAGTACTTC
CASTGGRAKNIQYF
>TRBD2|TRBJ2-1|-|TRBV28
TGTGCCAGCAGTTTAACCCCCGGGGGGATCAATGAGCAGTTCTTC
CASSLTPGGINEQFF
>TRBD1|TRBJ2-7|-|TRBV3-1/TRBV3-2
TGTGCCAGCAGCTACCGACAGGGACCGACCTACGAGCAGTACTTC
CASSYRQGPTYEQYF
>-|TRBJ1-2|-|TRBV9
TGTGCCAGCAGCGTTCAGGCAGGGGATAACTATGGCTACACCTTC
CASSVQAGDNYGYTF